This record covers a single T cell receptor (beta chain). These data belong to a study of blood T cell repertoires in COVID-19. At the level of the study: Sites in the United States, Italy and Spain provided acute and convalescent COVID-19 samples. T cells, B-cell-depleted T cells, or PBMCs provided the cDNA or gDNA that served as material.

Germline V lookup: CDR1 SNHLY, CDR2 FYNNEI. The CDR3 is 13 residues long. V gave up 10 bases and J gave up 3 bases; unmatched junction bases: 9. The table came from immunoSEQ multiplex PCR; TCRdb's copy has only in-frame clones and leaves some out. This table holds 250,000 or so clones, just over 85% found once. Cohort assignment relied on participant-reported clinical history. Two negative PCRs, clearance, or symptom resolution had been documented for recovered Cohort 3 donors. The clonotype originates from a man aged 35 to 55 who had recovered from COVID-19. The V call is TRBV2, the J call TRBJ2-7; TRBD1 aligns across 7 bases. Sequenced sample: PBMCs or T cells enriched from blood (not recorded which). The CDR3 coding sequence is TGTGCCACCCAACAGGGGACCCTCTACGAGCAGTACTTC. Translation: CATQQGTLYEQYF.